This T cell receptor (beta chain) was captured in a study of low-dose radiotherapy and immunotherapy resistance in tumors. TRAV- and TRBV-specific primers, spanning alpha and beta chains, primed first-strand cDNA. It was with a constant-region primer and a V-primer adapter that TCRs were amplified over roughly 20 PCR cycles. TCRdb re-derived calls from the reads in MiXCR, one entry per CDR3 protein. The sample contains 12,000 to 15,000 distinct CDR3 sequences, about half of which appear only once. The J segment lost 4 bases and the V segment lost 2 bases, leaving 5 bases of the junction unmatched. The germline V gene encodes CDR1 SGHDT and CDR2 YYEEEE. This CDR3 has 14 amino acids.

The receptor was derived from a human donor with advanced metastatic prostate, ovarian, gallbladder or colorectal cancer (not recorded which). This table probably holds off-target reads from a library built for another chain. V usage is TRBV5-6 and J usage is TRBJ1-2, with 7 bases matching TRBD1. CDR3 sequence: CASSFGGQRYGYTF. The CDR3 DNA sequence: TGTGCCAGCAGCTTCGGGGGACAGCGCTATGGCTACACCTTC. Together with reference TRBV5-6 and TRBJ1-2, the CDR3 gives the full variable domain: DAGVTQSPTHLIKTRGQQVTLRCSPKSGHDTVSWYQQALGQGPQFIFQYYEEEERQRGNFPDRFSGHQFPNYSSELNVNALLLGDSALYLCASSFGGQRYGYTFGSGTRLTVV.